The text below deals with one T cell receptor beta chain. The table lists this clonotype with a few counts. The target of this receptor is not known. The sample holds no much larger clone one base away, and base qualities are not on file. These data originate in a study of CD8 T cells in ankylosing spondylitis (dated by TCRdb to the late 2010s). Notes on the research overall: T cell receptor beta repertoires were profiled in healthy donors and ankylosing spondylitis patients so that disease-linked TCR variants could be found. The whole study cohort included about a hundred healthy donors and about two dozen ankylosing spondylitis patients. Samples of peripheral blood were taken, and for ankylosing spondylitis patients, synovial fluid was collected as well. Summary of the overall study and its limitations: In peripheral blood, the disease-linked clones were found at relatively low frequencies and had a CD8+ phenotype. According to the report, matched synovial fluid samples from ankylosing spondylitis patients were significantly enriched for the disease-linked clones. Blood from ankylosing spondylitis patients appeared to be characterized by a TCR beta motif made up of fewer than ten highly homologous amino acid variants. Some TCR beta motif variants had previously been reported in synovial fluid and blood of reactive arthritis patients, which suggested common disease-initiation mechanisms.

The run used an Illumina HiSeq 2500. Quantitative 5'-RACE with molecular barcodes was the method used to prepare the TCR beta libraries. The source study handled its data this way. To identify disease-linked TCR variants, a new computational method was used, one built on a probabilistic model of VDJ rearrangement. TCRdb passed the public sequencing reads through fastp at Q25 and MiXCR, retaining productive beta sequences. CDR3 protein duplicates are merged, each entry listing the most common genes and DNA. The authors' filters were not applied to this entry. Here the sample has more than 500,000 distinct CDR3 sequences; approximately 5.3% occur a single time. Clones ranked in the top ten supply roughly 3.5% of the sample. The CDR3 contains 11 residues, cysteine and phenylalanine counted. The read is trimmed to its CDR3 DNA, 33 bases read in frame from base 1. The germline V gene (reference sequence) gives CDR1 as DFQATT and CDR2 as SNEGSKA. Trimming takes 6 bases from V and 6 bases from J, and the germline ends sit 12 bases apart.

Input material: blood, either unsorted or a sorted T cell fraction (not recorded which). The sequence came from a male donor with ankylosing spondylitis. The sequence links TRBV20-1 to TRBJ2-7; a confident D gene designation cannot be given. The DNA is as follows: TGCAGTGCCGCCACCCCTACCGAGCAGTACTTC. This sequence encodes CSAATPTEQYF.